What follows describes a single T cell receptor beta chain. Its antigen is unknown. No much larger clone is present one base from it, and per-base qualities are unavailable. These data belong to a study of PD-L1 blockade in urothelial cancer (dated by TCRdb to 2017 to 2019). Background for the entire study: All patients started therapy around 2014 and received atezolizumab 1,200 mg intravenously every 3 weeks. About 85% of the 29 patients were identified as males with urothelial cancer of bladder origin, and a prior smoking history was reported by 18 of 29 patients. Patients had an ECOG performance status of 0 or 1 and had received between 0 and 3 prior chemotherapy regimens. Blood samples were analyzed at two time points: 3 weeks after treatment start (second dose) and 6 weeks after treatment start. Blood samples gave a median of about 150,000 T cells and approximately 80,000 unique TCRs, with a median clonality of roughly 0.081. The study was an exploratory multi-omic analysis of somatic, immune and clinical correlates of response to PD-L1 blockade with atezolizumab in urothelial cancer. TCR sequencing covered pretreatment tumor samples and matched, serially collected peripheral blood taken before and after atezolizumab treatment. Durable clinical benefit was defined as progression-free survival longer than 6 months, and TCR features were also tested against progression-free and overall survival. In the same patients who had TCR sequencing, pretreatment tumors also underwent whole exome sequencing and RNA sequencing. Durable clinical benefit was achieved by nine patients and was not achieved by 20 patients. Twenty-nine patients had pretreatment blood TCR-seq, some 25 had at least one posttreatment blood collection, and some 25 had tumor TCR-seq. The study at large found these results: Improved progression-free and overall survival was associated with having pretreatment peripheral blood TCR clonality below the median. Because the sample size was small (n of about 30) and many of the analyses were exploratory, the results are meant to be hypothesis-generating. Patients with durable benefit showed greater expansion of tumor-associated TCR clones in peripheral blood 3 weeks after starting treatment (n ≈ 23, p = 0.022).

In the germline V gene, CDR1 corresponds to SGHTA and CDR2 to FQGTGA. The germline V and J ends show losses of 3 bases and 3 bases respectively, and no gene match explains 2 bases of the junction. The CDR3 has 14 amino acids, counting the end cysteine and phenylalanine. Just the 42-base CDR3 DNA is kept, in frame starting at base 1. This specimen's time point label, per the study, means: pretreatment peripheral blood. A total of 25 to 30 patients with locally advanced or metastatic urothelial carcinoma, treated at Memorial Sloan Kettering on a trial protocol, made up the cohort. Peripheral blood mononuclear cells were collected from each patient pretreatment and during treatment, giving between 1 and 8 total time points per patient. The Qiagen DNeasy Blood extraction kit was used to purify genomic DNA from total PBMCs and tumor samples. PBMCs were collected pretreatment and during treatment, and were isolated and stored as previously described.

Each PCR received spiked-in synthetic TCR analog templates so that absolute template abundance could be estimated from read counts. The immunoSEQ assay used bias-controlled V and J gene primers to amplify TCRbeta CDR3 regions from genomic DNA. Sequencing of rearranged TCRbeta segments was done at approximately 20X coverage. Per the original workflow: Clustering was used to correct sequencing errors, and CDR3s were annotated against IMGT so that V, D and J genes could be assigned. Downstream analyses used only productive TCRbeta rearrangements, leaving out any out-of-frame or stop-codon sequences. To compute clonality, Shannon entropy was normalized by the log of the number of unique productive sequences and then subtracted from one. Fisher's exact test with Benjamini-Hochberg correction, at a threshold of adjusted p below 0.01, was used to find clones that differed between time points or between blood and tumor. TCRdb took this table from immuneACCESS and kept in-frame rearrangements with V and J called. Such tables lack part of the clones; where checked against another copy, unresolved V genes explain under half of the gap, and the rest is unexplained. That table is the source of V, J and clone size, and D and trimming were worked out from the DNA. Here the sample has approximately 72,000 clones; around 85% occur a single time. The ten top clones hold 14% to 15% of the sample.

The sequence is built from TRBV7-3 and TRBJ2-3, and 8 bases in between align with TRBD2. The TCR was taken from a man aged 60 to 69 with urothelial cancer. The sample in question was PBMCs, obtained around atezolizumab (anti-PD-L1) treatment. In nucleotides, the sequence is TGTGCCAGCAGCTTGACGGGGGGGACAGATACGCAGTATTTT. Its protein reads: CASSLTGGTDTQYF.